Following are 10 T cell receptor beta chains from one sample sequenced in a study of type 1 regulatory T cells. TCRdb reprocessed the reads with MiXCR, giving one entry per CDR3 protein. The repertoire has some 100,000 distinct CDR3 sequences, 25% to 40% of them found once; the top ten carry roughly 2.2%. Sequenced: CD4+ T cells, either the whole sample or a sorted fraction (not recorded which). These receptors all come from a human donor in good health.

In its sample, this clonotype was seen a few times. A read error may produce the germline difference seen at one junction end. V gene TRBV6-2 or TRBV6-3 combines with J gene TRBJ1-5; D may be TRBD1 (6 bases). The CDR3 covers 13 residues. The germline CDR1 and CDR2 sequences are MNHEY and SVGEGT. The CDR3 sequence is CTSRQDGNQPQHF. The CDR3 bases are TGTACCAGCAGACAGGATGGGAATCAGCCCCAGCATTTT.

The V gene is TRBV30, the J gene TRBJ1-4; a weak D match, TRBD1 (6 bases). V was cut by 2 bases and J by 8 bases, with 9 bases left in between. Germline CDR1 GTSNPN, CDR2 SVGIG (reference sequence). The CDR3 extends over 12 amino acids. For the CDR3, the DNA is TGTGCCTGGAGTCCAACAGGGGAAAAACTGTTTTTT. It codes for CAWSPTGEKLFF.

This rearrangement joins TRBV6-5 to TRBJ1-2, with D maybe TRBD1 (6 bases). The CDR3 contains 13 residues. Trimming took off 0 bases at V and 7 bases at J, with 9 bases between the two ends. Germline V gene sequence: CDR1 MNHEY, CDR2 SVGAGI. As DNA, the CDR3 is TGTGCCAGCAGTTACTCACGGGACACTGGCTACACCTTC. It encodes CASSYSRDTGYTF.

The CDR3 DNA sequence: TGTGCCAGCAGCTTTGGACTAGCGGGCAACCAAGAGACCCAGTACTTC. Protein sequence: CASSFGLAGNQETQYF. The J gene is TRBJ2-5, the V gene TRBV3-1, with 11 bases identical to TRBD2. CDR3 length: 16 residues. In germline, CDR1 is LGHDT, CDR2 YNNKEL (reference sequence). V dropped 5 bases and J dropped 0; count of bases not matched to a gene: 5.

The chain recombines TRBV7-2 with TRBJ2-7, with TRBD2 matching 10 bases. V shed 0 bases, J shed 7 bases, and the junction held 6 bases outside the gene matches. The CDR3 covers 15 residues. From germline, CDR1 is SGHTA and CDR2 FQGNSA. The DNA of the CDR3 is TGTGCCAGCAGCTTAGCCGCTAGCGGGGGTCGAGAGCAGTACTTC. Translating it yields CASSLAASGGREQYF.

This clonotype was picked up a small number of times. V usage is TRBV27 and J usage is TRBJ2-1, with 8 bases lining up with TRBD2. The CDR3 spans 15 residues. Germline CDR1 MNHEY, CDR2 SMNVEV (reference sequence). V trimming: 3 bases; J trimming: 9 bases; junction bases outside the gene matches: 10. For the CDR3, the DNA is TGTGCCAGCAGTTTTGAACCCAGACGGGGGGGTGAGCAGTTCTTC. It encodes CASSFEPRRGGEQFF.

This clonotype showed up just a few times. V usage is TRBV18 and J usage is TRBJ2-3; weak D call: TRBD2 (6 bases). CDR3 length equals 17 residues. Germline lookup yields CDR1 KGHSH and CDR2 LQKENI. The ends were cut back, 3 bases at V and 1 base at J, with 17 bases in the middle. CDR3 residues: CASSPRSGDEGTDTQYF. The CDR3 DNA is TGTGCCAGCTCACCTCGCTCGGGAGATGAGGGCACAGATACGCAGTATTTT.

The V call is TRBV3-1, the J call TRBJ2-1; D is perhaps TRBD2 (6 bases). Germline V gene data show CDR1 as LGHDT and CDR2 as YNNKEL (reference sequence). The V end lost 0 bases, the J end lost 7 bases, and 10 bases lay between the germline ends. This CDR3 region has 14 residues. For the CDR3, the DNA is TGTGCCAGCAGCCAAGAGTGGAGGGAAAATGAGCAGTTCTTC. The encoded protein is CASSQEWRENEQFF.

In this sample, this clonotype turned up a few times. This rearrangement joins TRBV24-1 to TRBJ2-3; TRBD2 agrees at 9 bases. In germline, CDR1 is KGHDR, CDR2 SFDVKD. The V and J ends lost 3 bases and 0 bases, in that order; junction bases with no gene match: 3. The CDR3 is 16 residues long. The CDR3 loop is CATSDPSGRSTDTQYF. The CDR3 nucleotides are TGTGCCACCAGTGATCCGAGCGGGAGGAGCACAGATACGCAGTATTTT.

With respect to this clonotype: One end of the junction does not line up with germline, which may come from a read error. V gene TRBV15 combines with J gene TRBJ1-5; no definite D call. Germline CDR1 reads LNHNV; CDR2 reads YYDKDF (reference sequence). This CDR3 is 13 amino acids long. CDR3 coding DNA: TGTGCCACCAGTGCAGATAGCAATCGGCCCCAGCATTTT. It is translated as CATSADSNRPQHF.